Following are 26 T cell receptor beta chains from one sample sequenced in a study of OX40 agonist ivuxolimab in advanced cancers. Using immunoSEQ multiplex PCR, the repertoire was profiled, and TCRdb retains in-frame clones only, with some absent. This sample yields around 100,000 clones, of which roughly 95% are seen a single time; approximately 2% belongs to the top ten. The source was CD4+ or CD8+ T cells sorted from blood, collected in a trial of the OX40 agonist ivuxolimab. The receptors originated from an adult with an advanced solid tumor such as melanoma, head and neck, liver or kidney cancer.

V and J are TRBV27 and TRBJ2-7; 10 nucleotides agree with TRBD1. The CDR3 is 16 residues long. Germline V gene data show CDR1 as MNHEY and CDR2 as SMNVEV (reference sequence). The V segment lost 1 base and the J segment 4 bases; nucleotides outside the gene matches: 7. The CDR3 bases are TGTGCCAGCAGTTTATGGCTAGGGACAGGGGCGTACGAGCAGTACTTC. Its protein is CASSLWLGTGAYEQYF.

The chain combines TRBV4-3 with TRBJ2-1; 9 nucleotides match TRBD2. The CDR3 spans 17 residues. J lost 0 bases, V lost 1 base, and 4 bases had no gene match. Germline assignment: CDR1 LGHNA and CDR2 YSLEER. DNA for the CDR3: TGCGCCAGCAGCCAAGGCTGGCGGGAGGGCTCCTACAATGAGCAGTTCTTC. Its translation: CASSQGWREGSYNEQFF.

This sequence joins TRBV7-6 and TRBJ2-7; perhaps TRBD1 as D (5 bases). The CDR3 extends over 13 amino acids. V lost 1 base and J lost 7, with 11 bases in between. Germline lookup yields CDR1 SGHVS and CDR2 FNYEAQ. The CDR3 DNA is TGTGCCAGCAGCTTAGGACCCTACAGGGAGCAGTACTTC. It is translated as CASSLGPYREQYF.

The chain links TRBV25-1 to TRBJ2-1; D remains ambiguous. This CDR3 has 10 residues. Between the trimmed V and J ends, which lost 6 bases and 8 bases, there was a span of 5 bases. Germline V gives CDR1 MGHDK, CDR2 SYGVNS. Here the CDR3 DNA reads TGTGCCAGCAGGGGTCATGAGCAGTTCTTC. It codes for CASRGHEQFF.

The V call is TRBV4-3, the J call TRBJ2-7; TRBD2 matches 10 bases. The CDR3 totals 17 residues. Germline V CDR1 and CDR2: LGHNA, YSLEER. Trimming removed 0 bases from V and 4 bases from J; junction bases left unmatched: 9. CDR3 residues: CASSQDLGLAVGYEQYF. The CDR3 DNA reads TGCGCCAGCAGCCAAGATCTCGGACTAGCGGTTGGGTACGAGCAGTACTTC.

This rearrangement joins TRBV7-3 to TRBJ2-1; TRBD2 agrees at 7 bases. Germline V gene sequence: CDR1 SGHTA, CDR2 FQGTGA. Trimming at V came to 2 bases and at J to 8 bases, leaving 9 bases not matched to a gene. CDR3 size: 15 residues. This CDR3 is CASSLLAELVDEQFF. CDR3 DNA: TGTGCCAGCAGCTTACTAGCGGAGCTGGTAGATGAGCAGTTCTTC.

The CDR3 nucleotides are TGTGCCAGTAGTCCGGGACAGGGTGGCTACGAGCAGTACTTC. Protein: CASSPGQGGYEQYF. The V gene is TRBV19, the J gene TRBJ2-7; 9 bases map to TRBD1. The CDR3 covers 14 residues. V lost 5 bases, J lost 3 bases, and 5 bases stayed unmatched. Looked up from germline, CDR1 is LNHDA and CDR2 is SQIVND (reference sequence).

The chain links TRBV28 to TRBJ2-1; 9 nucleotides match TRBD1. The J segment lost 4 bases and the V segment lost 5 bases, leaving 9 bases of the junction unmatched. Germline lookup yields CDR1 MDHEN and CDR2 SYDVKM. This CDR3 is 16 amino acids long. The CDR3 spells CASSLPTGGKYNEQFF. CDR3 bases: TGTGCCAGCAGTCTACCGACAGGGGGGAAATACAATGAGCAGTTCTTC.

This sequence joins TRBV6-6 and TRBJ2-1, with a possible D match to TRBD1 (6 bases). Germline values: CDR1 MNHNY, CDR2 SVGAGI (reference sequence). This CDR3 comprises 14 residues. Deletions cut 8 bases from V and 5 bases from J, with 16 bases between. CDR3 residues: CASCLWGPHNEQFF. The CDR3 DNA follows: TGTGCCAGCTGTTTGTGGGGGCCCCACAATGAGCAGTTCTTC.

The rearrangement uses TRBV6-6 and TRBJ2-7; TRBD1 matches 7 bases. The CDR3 extends over 13 amino acids. V trimming: 5 bases; J trimming: 2 bases; junction bases outside the gene matches: 3. Germline CDR1 reads MNHNY; CDR2 reads SVGAGI (reference sequence). The CDR3 sequence is CASSPTGTYEQYF. The CDR3 DNA is TGTGCCAGCAGTCCGACAGGGACCTACGAGCAGTACTTC.

The J gene is TRBJ1-2, the V gene TRBV19, with D uncertain. Germline lookup yields CDR1 LNHDA and CDR2 SQIVND (reference sequence). V lost 3 bases to trimming and J lost 10 bases, with 18 bases between them. This CDR3 is built from 14 residues. The CDR3 is CASSIPYGSLDYTF. In DNA, the CDR3 is TGTGCCAGTAGTATCCCTTACGGTAGTTTGGACTACACCTTC.

Notes on this clone: One junction end does not reproduce the germline sequence, and a read error may be involved. V is TRBV28 and J is TRBJ1-5; D gene unclear. There are 9 residues in the CDR3. CDR1 is MDHEN, CDR2 SYDVKM, per germline. Written as DNA, the CDR3 is TGTGCCAGCAGTCAGCCCCAGCATTTT. This encodes CASSQPQHF.

CDR3 sequence: CASSLPDRVNTEAFF. The CDR3 DNA follows: TGTGCCAGCAGCTTACCGGACAGGGTGAACACTGAAGCTTTCTTT. The rearrangement links TRBV7-8 to TRBJ1-1, with 8 bases fitting TRBD1. Germline V gene data show CDR1 as SGHVS and CDR2 as FQNEAQ. J was trimmed by 0 bases and V by 2 bases; bases with no gene match: 2. CDR3 size: 15 residues. Supplemented by reference TRBV7-8 and TRBJ1-1, the full variable domain reads GAGVSQSPRYKVAKRGQDVALRCDPISGHVSLFWYQQALGQGPEFLTYFQNEAQLDKSGLPSDRFFAERPEGSVSTLKIQRTQQEDSAVYLCASSLPDRVNTEAFFGQGTRLTVV.

This CDR3 is CASTSSGGDYYEQYF. In DNA, the CDR3 is TGTGCCAGTACTTCATCAGGGGGGGACTACTACGAGCAGTACTTC. The chain employs TRBV27 and TRBJ2-7, with D perhaps being TRBD1 or TRBD2 (7 bases each). CDR1 MNHEY and CDR2 SMNVEV come from the germline V gene (reference sequence). Trimming shortened V by 9 bases and J by 3 bases, and 21 bases separated the two germline ends. CDR3 size: 15 residues.

On this clone: Because it lacks the conserved phenylalanine or tryptophan at the end, this CDR3 is likely a read error. This chain uses TRBV28 with TRBJ1-1; D is undetermined. The CDR3 extends over 13 amino acids. The germline V gene has CDR1 MDHEN and CDR2 SYDVKM. The V gene lost 5 bases and the J gene lost 5 bases, with 12 bases spanning the gap. The CDR3 DNA sequence: TGTGCCAGCAGTCTAGAGTTTGGTACTGAAGCTTTCCTT. This encodes CASSLEFGTEAFL.

This CDR3 is CSAMTDTQYF. Written as DNA, the CDR3 is TGCAGTGCAATGACAGATACGCAGTATTTT. The chain uses TRBV20-1 and TRBJ2-3; D uncertain. Per germline, CDR1 DFQATT and CDR2 SNEGSKA (reference sequence). The V gene lost 6 bases and the J gene lost 3 bases, with 4 bases spanning the gap. This CDR3 comprises 10 residues.

The chain is built from TRBV7-2 and TRBJ2-7; the match to TRBD2 covers 13 bases. The CDR3 is made up of 17 amino acids. Trimming cost V 1 base and J 2 bases; bases outside gene matches: 5. In germline, CDR1 is SGHTA, CDR2 FQGNSA. The CDR3 nucleotides read TGTGCCAGCAGCTTAGAACAACTAGCGGGAGGGCCCTACGAGCAGTACTTC. This translates into CASSLEQLAGGPYEQYF.

The CDR3 nucleotides are TGCAGCGCCCCAGGACAGGTCGACTACAATGAGCAGTTCTTC. Its translation is CSAPGQVDYNEQFF. The chain combines TRBV29-1 with TRBJ2-1, with 7 bases that match TRBD1. V lost 7 bases and J lost 3; bases outside the gene matches: 9. Germline values: CDR1 SQVTM, CDR2 ANQGSEA. CDR3 length: 14 amino acids.

This clone was seen only once. This chain joins TRBV15 and TRBJ2-1, with 10 bases lining up with TRBD2. Germline V gene data show CDR1 as LNHNV and CDR2 as YYDKDF (reference sequence). With V trimmed by 5 bases and J by 8 bases, 6 bases remained unmatched. This CDR3 has 14 residues. The CDR3, as DNA: TGTGCCACCAGCCCCGGGACTAGCGTCGATGAGCAGTTCTTC. Translated: CATSPGTSVDEQFF.

The J gene is TRBJ2-2, the V gene TRBV9; D perhaps matches TRBD2 (5 bases). CDR3 length: 14 amino acids. Looked up from germline, CDR1 is SGDLS and CDR2 is YYNGEE. V was cut by 6 bases and J by 3 bases, with 12 bases left in between. CDR3 sequence reads: CASTRAGDTGELFF. Here the CDR3 DNA reads TGTGCCAGCACCCGGGCCGGGGACACCGGGGAGCTGTTTTTT.

This sequence joins TRBV11-2 and TRBJ1-1; D is uncertain. Germline values: CDR1 SGHAT, CDR2 FQNNGV. V gave up 6 bases and J gave up 0 bases, with 14 bases separating them. CDR3 size: 15 residues. Here the CDR3 reads CASRQAGNMNTEAFF. For the CDR3, the DNA is TGTGCCAGCAGGCAGGCGGGGAACATGAACACTGAAGCTTTCTTT.

This chain uses TRBV7-9 with TRBJ2-7; 11 positions match TRBD2. The CDR3 has 15 amino acids. Germline CDR1 and CDR2: SEHNR and FQNEAQ (reference sequence). V shed 2 bases, J shed 5 bases, and the junction held 5 bases outside the gene matches. The CDR3 loop is CASSLIAGGPNEQYF. The DNA for the CDR3 is TGTGCCAGCAGCTTAATAGCGGGGGGGCCTAACGAGCAGTACTTC.

The chain uses TRBV5-4 and TRBJ1-6, with D unresolved. CDR1 and CDR2 from the germline V gene are SGHNT and YYREEE (reference sequence). The CDR3 totals 13 residues. V was clipped by 2 bases and J by 10 bases, with 10 bases between them. This CDR3 reads CASSLRVGSPLHF. Written as DNA, the CDR3 is TGTGCCAGCAGCTTAAGGGTCGGCTCACCCCTCCACTTT.

This rearrangement joins TRBV10-2 to TRBJ2-7, with 10 bases fitting TRBD1. J was trimmed by 4 bases and V by 11 bases; bases with no gene match: 5. This CDR3 has 12 amino acids. Germline lookup yields CDR1 WSHSY and CDR2 SAAADI. CDR3 sequence reads: CAAGTGDYEQYF. DNA of the CDR3: TGCGCCGCCGGGACAGGGGATTACGAGCAGTACTTC.

The chain is built from TRBV7-2 and TRBJ1-3; D remains unclear. Germline loops: CDR1 SGHTA, CDR2 FQGNSA. This CDR3 has 14 residues. Trimming left V 2 bases short and J 0 bases short, with 5 bases between. The CDR3 sequence is CASSLSSSGNTIYF. DNA for the CDR3: TGTGCCAGCAGCTTAAGCAGCTCTGGAAACACCATATATTTT.

The chain joins TRBV15 to TRBJ2-5; 8 bases are a match to TRBD2. J was trimmed by 4 bases and V by 7 bases; bases with no gene match: 17. Germline CDR1 LNHNV, CDR2 YYDKDF (reference sequence). This CDR3 contains 17 residues. Written as DNA, the CDR3 is TGTGCCACCAACCCCATTGGGGGAGAGCGGGAGAGAGAGACCCAGTACTTC. Translation gives CATNPIGGERERETQYF.